Each of the 17 T cell receptor beta chains below was sequenced from the same sample in a study of graft-versus-host responses after intestinal transplantation. Using immunoSEQ multiplex PCR, the repertoire was profiled, and TCRdb retains in-frame clones only, with some absent. The table includes 90,000 to 95,000 clones, roughly 91% detected once. Antigens for these TCRs are unknown. Sequencing was performed on unstimulated CD8+ T cells sorted from spleen or lymph node cells, taken before intestinal transplant. The receptors derive from a human donor who received an intestinal transplant.

The chain uses TRBV5-6 and TRBJ1-6, with 9 bases fitting TRBD1. CDR1 is SGHDT and CDR2 is YYEEEE in the germline V gene. The CDR3 is 18 residues long. Trimming at V came to 4 bases and at J to 1 base, leaving 9 bases not matched to a gene. CDR3 bases: TGTGCCAGCAGCCGGGCGGGACAGGGAGGTTCCTATAATTCACCCCTCCACTTT. As protein: CASSRAGQGGSYNSPLHF.

This chain connects TRBV29-1 to TRBJ2-3, with D possibly matching TRBD1 (5 bases). Germline V gene data show CDR1 as SQVTM and CDR2 as ANQGSEA. V shed 4 bases and J shed 1 base, with 9 bases lying between them. This CDR3 region has 13 residues. The CDR3 sequence: CSVGQLGTDTQYF. The CDR3 region has the DNA TGCAGCGTTGGACAGCTCGGCACAGATACGCAGTATTTT.

This clone was recorded once. The CDR3 nucleotides read TGTGCCAGCAGTGAACGGAGACCTGCCGATACGCAGTATTTT. Protein sequence: CASSERRPADTQYF. The gene calls are TRBV2 and TRBJ2-3; no clear D. The CDR3 covers 14 residues. The ends were cut back, 2 bases at V and 6 bases at J, with 12 bases in the middle. The germline CDR1 and CDR2 sequences are SNHLY and FYNNEI.

The J gene is TRBJ2-2, the V gene TRBV19; 9 bases are a match to TRBD2. Germline V gene lookup returns CDR1 LNHDA and CDR2 SQIVND (reference sequence). The CDR3 spans 15 residues. The J segment lost 7 bases and the V segment lost 3 bases, leaving 6 bases of the junction unmatched. CDR3 in DNA: TGTGCCAGTAGTATTTCGCGGGGGGGAAACGGGGAGCTGTTTTTT. Encoded protein: CASSISRGGNGELFF.

As concerns this clone: At one of its ends the junction is not consistent with the germline gene, which may arise from a read error. Other DNA sequences in this sample translate to the same CDR3. V is TRBV19 and J is TRBJ2-1, with TRBD1 matching 7 bases. The CDR3 has 12 amino acids. Germline lookup yields CDR1 LNHDA and CDR2 SQIVND (reference sequence). This chain's CDR3 is CASSDRDSEQFF. CDR3 sequence (DNA): TGCGCCAGTAGCGACCGGGACAGTGAGCAGTTCTTC.

This sequence joins TRBV6-5 and TRBJ2-1, with D tentatively TRBD1 (5 bases). Germline V CDR1 and CDR2: MNHEY, SVGAGI. V was cut by 4 bases and J by 5 bases, with 15 bases left in between. The CDR3 extends over 15 amino acids. As DNA, the CDR3 is TGTGCCAGCAGTTCGCGACAGAGAGGAAACAATGAGCAGTTCTTC. Residues: CASSSRQRGNNEQFF.

This sequence joins TRBV7-9 and TRBJ2-7, with 8 bases fitting TRBD1. CDR3 length equals 14 residues. With V trimmed by 2 bases and J by 3 bases, 3 bases remained unmatched. CDR1 is SEHNR and CDR2 is FQNEAQ in the germline V gene (reference sequence). CDR3 residues: CASSLRDRYYEQYF. CDR3 DNA: TGTGCCAGCAGCTTAAGGGACAGGTACTACGAGCAGTACTTC.

CDR3 in DNA: TGTGCCAGCAGCAAGACTCCCTCCTTGGCCGCGTCTAGCTCCTACGAGCAGTACTTC. Translating gives CASSKTPSLAASSSYEQYF. The chain is built from TRBV21-1 and TRBJ2-7; the D call TRBD2 from the table was never checked on the DNA. TRBV21-1 is a known pseudogene. This CDR3 comprises 19 residues.

This sequence joins TRBV6-1 and TRBJ1-2; D remains unclear. Trimming shortened V by 4 bases and J by 4 bases, and 13 bases separated the two germline ends. The CDR3 consists of 14 residues. Germline loops: CDR1 MNHNS, CDR2 SASEGT. CDR3 in amino acids: CASSVRGPSYGYTF. The CDR3 DNA is TGTGCCAGCAGTGTGCGCGGGCCGAGCTATGGCTACACCTTC.

V gene TRBV28 combines with J gene TRBJ1-2; D might be TRBD1 (5 bases). The CDR3 is 13 residues long. V lost 5 bases and J 6 bases, leaving 13 bases between the germline ends. Per germline, CDR1 MDHEN and CDR2 SYDVKM. The CDR3 loop is CASSAAGPDGYTF. The CDR3 DNA follows: TGTGCCAGCAGTGCGGCGGGACCGGATGGCTACACCTTC.

This clone was found once. The rearrangement uses TRBV5-1 and TRBJ2-5, with TRBD2 identical over 13 bases. The CDR3 spans 16 residues. CDR1 is SGHRS, CDR2 YFSETQ, per germline. The trim removed 0 bases at V and 3 bases at J, leaving 2 bases unmatched. CDR3 residues: CASSLVGLAGEETQYF. CDR3 DNA: TGCGCCAGCAGCTTGGTTGGACTAGCGGGGGAAGAGACCCAGTACTTC.

V and J are TRBV6-5 and TRBJ2-5; 7 bases align to TRBD2. V shed 4 bases, J shed 1 base, and the junction held 9 bases outside the gene matches. Germline loops: CDR1 MNHEY, CDR2 SVGAGI. This CDR3 is built from 16 residues. CDR3 nucleotide sequence: TGTGCCAGCAGTTTTCTGAGGACTAGTTCCCAAGAGACCCAGTACTTC. Translation: CASSFLRTSSQETQYF.

A single count supports this clone. V gene TRBV4-3 combines with J gene TRBJ1-1, with D possibly matching TRBD1 (5 bases). The length of the CDR3 is 14 residues. CDR1 and CDR2 from the germline V gene are LGHNA and YSLEER. V was cut by 0 bases and J by 5 bases, with 10 bases left in between. Written as DNA, the CDR3 is TGCGCCAGCAGCCAAGATCTGGGGGGGACTGAAGCTTTCTTT. This sequence encodes CASSQDLGGTEAFF.

This chain uses TRBV19 with TRBJ1-2; no clear D. This CDR3 region has 13 residues. Germline V gene sequence: CDR1 LNHDA, CDR2 SQIVND (reference sequence). The ends were cut back, 4 bases at V and 7 bases at J, with 13 bases in the middle. The CDR3 nucleotides are TGTGCCAGTAGTACGAGGAGTGAGGGTGGCTACACCTTC. Its translation: CASSTRSEGGYTF.

The chain employs TRBV2 and TRBJ1-1; perhaps TRBD1 as D (6 bases). The CDR3 has 13 amino acids. The V end lost 6 bases, the J end lost 0 bases, and 8 bases lay between the germline ends. CDR1 SNHLY and CDR2 FYNNEI come from the germline V gene. The CDR3, as DNA: TGTGCCAGCAGGGACAGCTTGAACACTGAAGCTTTCTTT. Its protein is CASRDSLNTEAFF.

As for this clone: The same CDR3 also results from other DNA sequences found in this sample. This chain links TRBV2 with TRBJ2-7, with TRBD1 identical over 9 bases. Germline CDR1 SNHLY, CDR2 FYNNEI. The length of the CDR3 is 15 residues. The trim removed 2 bases at V and 4 bases at J, leaving 6 bases unmatched. Here the CDR3 reads CASSETRTGDYEQYF. CDR3 coding DNA: TGTGCCAGCAGTGAAACCCGGACAGGGGATTACGAGCAGTACTTC. Supplemented by reference TRBV2 and TRBJ2-7, the full variable domain reads EPEVTQTPSHQVTQMGQEVILRCVPISNHLYFYWYRQILGQKVEFLVSFYNNEISEKSEIFDDQFSVERPDGSNFTLKIRSTKLEDSAMYFCASSETRTGDYEQYFGPGTRLTVT.

Remarks on this clone: One junction end disagrees with the germline gene, perhaps due to a read error. The V gene is TRBV7-8, the J gene TRBJ2-5, with TRBD2 identical over 9 bases. CDR3 length equals 15 residues. From germline, CDR1 is SGHVS and CDR2 FQNEAQ. The CDR3 loop is CASSLAAGGKETQYF. The CDR3 nucleotides read TGTGCCAGCAGCCTAGCTGCGGGGGGGAAAGAGACCCAGTACTTC. The full variable domain, rest sourced from reference TRBV7-8 and TRBJ2-5, is GAGVSQSPRYKVAKRGQDVALRCDPISGHVSLFWYQQALGQGPEFLTYFQNEAQLDKSGLPSDRFFAERPEGSVSTLKIQRTQQEDSAVYLCASSLAAGGKETQYFGPGTRLLVL.